The present T cell receptor beta chain was sequenced within a study of T cell changes during pregnancy in multiple sclerosis. Germline loops: CDR1 SGHDN, CDR2 FVKESK. The CDR3 is 16 amino acids. Trimming cost V 1 base and J 4 bases; bases outside gene matches: 6. The repertoire was sequenced with immunoSEQ multiplex PCR; TCRdb's copy has only in-frame clones and lacks some. The sample shows 25,000 to 30,000 clones, around nine tenths of them seen only once. This clonotype was sampled from a female donor with multiple sclerosis, enrolled in a pregnancy study. The chain has TRBV14 and TRBJ2-7, with 11 nucleotides matching TRBD2. The sequencing used CD8+ T cells from peripheral blood mononuclear cells, collected before pregnancy. CDR3 sequence: CASSQVPGLAVYEQYF. The DNA of the CDR3 is TGTGCCAGCAGCCAAGTTCCGGGACTAGCGGTTTACGAGCAGTACTTC.